This T cell receptor (beta chain) was identified in a study of CD8 T cells in ankylosing spondylitis. Study observations and caveats: According to the report, clones linked to the disease were significantly enriched in matched synovial fluid samples taken from ankylosing spondylitis patients. Made up of 7 to 9 highly homologous variants, a TCR beta motif appeared characteristic of ankylosing spondylitis blood.

A remark on this clonotype: Its antigen is currently unknown.

Germline V CDR1 and CDR2: KGHSH, LQKENI. The length of the CDR3 is 15 residues. V was trimmed by 0 bases and J by 4 bases, leaving 12 bases between them. Preparation of TCR beta libraries was done by quantitative 5'-RACE with molecular barcodes. One entry per CDR3 protein results from TCRdb running MiXCR on the 5' RACE reads. The sample shows about 260,000 distinct CDR3 sequences, approximately 20% of them seen only once. This TCR was sampled from a male donor with ankylosing spondylitis or in good health (not recorded which). J is TRBJ1-2 and V is TRBV18; D is uncertain. The specimen sequenced was blood, either unsorted or a sorted T cell fraction (not recorded which). The chain's CDR3 is CASSPPAPLSYGYTF. The CDR3 bases are TGTGCCAGCTCACCACCAGCCCCGTTGTCCTATGGCTACACCTTC.